This T cell receptor beta chain was profiled in a study of OX40 agonist ivuxolimab in advanced cancers. The cohort excluded patients with autoimmune disease history or systemic immunosuppression. Overall study results and limits: By week 6 at 0.1 to 3.0 mg/kg, blood CD4+ and CD8+ T cells had expanded clonally. The antigens recognized by the expanded peripheral T cells, that is their antigen specificity, were not determined. A proportion of nonresponders additionally exhibited low normalized T-cell clonal expansion.

With respect to this clone: Antigen: not known.

The table came from immunoSEQ multiplex PCR; TCRdb's copy has only in-frame clones and leaves some out. The data show roughly 32,000 clones, 82% seen once. The germline CDR1 and CDR2 sequences are SGDLS and YYNGEE. The ends were cut back, 0 bases at V and 3 bases at J, with 7 bases in the middle. The CDR3 totals 14 residues. This chain connects TRBV9 to TRBJ1-5; D is uncertain. This receptor was obtained from an adult with an advanced solid tumor such as melanoma, head and neck, liver or kidney cancer. The specimen comprised CD4+ or CD8+ T cells sorted from blood, sampled in a trial of the OX40 agonist ivuxolimab. As DNA, the CDR3 is TGTGCCAGCAGCGTAGACGGTACCAATCAGCCCCAGCATTTT. Encoded protein: CASSVDGTNQPQHF.